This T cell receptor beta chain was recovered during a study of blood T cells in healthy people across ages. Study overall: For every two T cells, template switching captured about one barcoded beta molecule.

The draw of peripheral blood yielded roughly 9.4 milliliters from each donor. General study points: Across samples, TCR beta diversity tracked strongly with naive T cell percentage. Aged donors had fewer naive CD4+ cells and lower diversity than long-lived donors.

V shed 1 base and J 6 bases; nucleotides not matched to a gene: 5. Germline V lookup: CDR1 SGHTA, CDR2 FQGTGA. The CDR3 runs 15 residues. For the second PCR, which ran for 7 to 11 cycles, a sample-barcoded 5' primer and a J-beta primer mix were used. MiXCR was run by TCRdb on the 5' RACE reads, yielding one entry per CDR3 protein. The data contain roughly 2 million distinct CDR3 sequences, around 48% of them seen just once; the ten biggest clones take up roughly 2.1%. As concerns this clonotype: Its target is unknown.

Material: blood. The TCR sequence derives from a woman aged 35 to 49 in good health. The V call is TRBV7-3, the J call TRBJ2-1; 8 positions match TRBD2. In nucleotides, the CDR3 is TGTGCCAGCAGCTTAAAGACTAGCGCTCCCAATGAGCAGTTCTTC. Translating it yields CASSLKTSAPNEQFF.